These 8 T cell receptor beta chains were all obtained from the same sample, sequenced in a study of blood T cell repertoires in COVID-19 (dated by TCRdb to about 2020). The library was generated by the immunoSEQ multiplex PCR assay. The table comes from immuneACCESS by way of TCRdb, which keeps in-frame sequences with V and J called. Part of the clones is missing from these tables; in studies checked, under half for an unresolved V gene and the rest for unknown reasons. The sample table records a few hundred thousand clones; more than 85% of these occur just once. The ten biggest clones cover 3% to 3.5% of the sample. Material for sequencing was peripheral blood. The receptors shown here come from a man aged 60 to 69 with acute or convalescent COVID-19.

This clone was recorded once. V and J are TRBV7-3 and TRBJ1-2, with TRBD1 matching over 7 bases. CDR1 and CDR2 from the germline V gene are SGHTA and FQGTGA. Trimming at V came to 0 bases and at J to 6 bases, leaving 1 base not matched to a gene. This CDR3 contains 13 residues. The CDR3 DNA reads as TGTGCCAGCAGCTTAACACAGGGGAATGGCTACACCTTC. Its translation is CASSLTQGNGYTF. Looking up the rest from reference TRBV7-3 and TRBJ1-2 gives the full variable domain: GAGVSQTPSNKVTEKGKYVELRCDPISGHTALYWYRQSLGQGPEFLIYFQGTGAADDSGLPNDRFFAVRPEGSVSTLKIQRTERGDSAVYLCASSLTQGNGYTFGSGTRLTVV.

The chain employs TRBV18 and TRBJ1-5; TRBD1 matches 7 bases. This CDR3 is 15 amino acids long. V lost 2 bases to trimming and J lost 3 bases; unmatched junction nucleotides: 4. CDR1 and CDR2 from the germline V gene are KGHSH and LQKENI. The CDR3 region is CASSPTGTVNQPQHF. The CDR3 coding sequence is TGTGCCAGCTCACCAACCGGGACAGTCAATCAGCCCCAGCATTTT.

Only one count was recorded for this clone. V and J are TRBV7-3 and TRBJ2-3, with 8 bases fitting TRBD2. After removal of 5 bases from V and 2 bases from J, the junction contained 6 bases not matched to a gene. Germline loops: CDR1 SGHTA, CDR2 FQGTGA. The CDR3 covers 15 residues. CDR3 loop: CASSKAGGATDTQYF. In DNA, the CDR3 is TGTGCCAGCAGCAAGGCGGGGGGAGCCACAGATACGCAGTATTTT.

This clone was counted between two and nine times. This rearrangement joins TRBV5-1 to TRBJ2-3; TRBD1 matches at 7 bases. The germline CDR1 and CDR2 sequences are SGHRS and YFSETQ. Trimming removed 0 bases from V and 1 base from J; junction bases left unmatched: 14. This CDR3 spans 19 amino acids. CDR3 in DNA: TGCGCCAGCAGCTTGGCGGGAAATATGGGACAGAAGCGCACAGATACGCAGTATTTT. It translates to CASSLAGNMGQKRTDTQYF.

The genes are TRBV7-9 and TRBJ1-1, with 9 bases matching TRBD1. This CDR3 spans 15 amino acids. Trimming cost V 5 bases and J 5 bases; bases outside gene matches: 9. The germline V gene encodes CDR1 SEHNR and CDR2 FQNEAQ (reference sequence). In DNA, the CDR3 is TGTGCCAGCAGCCCACCACAGGGGGCAAGGACTGAAGCTTTCTTT. This codes for CASSPPQGARTEAFF.

The chain uses TRBV7-2 and TRBJ2-7; TRBD2 aligns across 9 bases. The junction had 2 bases not matched to a gene; V was cut back by 0 bases and J by 2 bases. The CDR3 loop spans 15 amino acids. CDR1 and CDR2 (germline): SGHTA, FQGNSA. CDR3 loop: CASSLAGGGAYEQYF. The CDR3 region has the DNA TGTGCCAGCAGCTTAGCGGGCGGGGGGGCCTACGAGCAGTACTTC.

The CDR3 protein is CASSLETANSPLHF. As DNA, the CDR3 is TGCGCCAGCAGCTTGGAGACAGCTAATTCACCCCTCCACTTT. The chain uses TRBV5-1 and TRBJ1-6; maybe TRBD1 (5 bases). The length of the CDR3 is 14 residues. The germline V and J ends were trimmed by 0 bases and 6 bases, with 7 bases remaining between them. Germline loops: CDR1 SGHRS, CDR2 YFSETQ.

The chain combines TRBV2 with TRBJ2-7; tentatively, D is TRBD2 (5 bases). This CDR3 is 15 amino acids long. CDR1 and CDR2 from the germline V gene are SNHLY and FYNNEI. Trimming left V 7 bases short and J 2 bases short, with 18 bases between. CDR3 in amino acids: CASNQDPAAPYEQYF. The CDR3 DNA reads TGTGCCAGCAACCAGGACCCAGCGGCCCCCTACGAGCAGTACTTC.